This passage covers 27 T cell receptor beta chains from one sample sequenced in a study of T-cell reconstitution after alpha-beta-depleted transplantation in children. Preparation of the TCRbeta library was carried out with unique molecular identifiers. TCRdb passed the PCR reads through MiXCR, listing each CDR3 protein once. The table lists over 550,000 distinct CDR3 sequences, about 10% of them singletons. Sequenced here: PBMCs from the stem cell graft donor, sampled from the stem cell graft. These receptors all stem from a human donor who donated a stem cell graft to a child with acute myeloid leukemia.

This clonotype was found many times. The V call is TRBV20-1, the J call TRBJ2-5; no reliable D call. V was trimmed by 1 base and J by 3 bases, leaving 6 bases between them. The length of the CDR3 is 12 residues. Per the germline V gene, CDR1 is DFQATT and CDR2 is SNEGSKA (reference sequence). The CDR3 region is CSARVTEETQYF. The DNA for the CDR3 is TGCAGTGCTAGAGTGACTGAAGAGACCCAGTACTTC.

This clonotype occurred a few times. The CDR3 nucleotides are TGCAGTGCTACCTTGGACCTGCGGGCGAACACCGGGGAGCTGTTTTTT. The encoded protein is CSATLDLRANTGELFF. The rearrangement joins TRBV20-1 to TRBJ2-2; a possible D gene is TRBD2 (5 bases). V was pared by 4 bases and J by 0 bases, with 15 bases between. CDR3 length: 16 amino acids. Germline lookup yields CDR1 DFQATT and CDR2 SNEGSKA (reference sequence).

V gene TRBV20-1 combines with J gene TRBJ2-1; a weak D match, TRBD2 (5 bases). The germline V gene encodes CDR1 DFQATT and CDR2 SNEGSKA (reference sequence). The CDR3 runs to 13 residues. With 6 bases removed from V and 6 bases from J, the gap between germline ends came to 15 bases. CDR3 in amino acids: CSAKRSEGNEQFF. DNA for the CDR3: TGCAGTGCGAAGCGCTCCGAGGGCAATGAGCAGTTCTTC.

In this sample, this clonotype turned up a few times. This chain joins TRBV12-3 or TRBV12-4 and TRBJ2-7, with 7 bases that match TRBD2. V dropped 4 bases and J dropped 1; count of bases not matched to a gene: 7. The CDR3 consists of 15 residues. CDR3 sequence: CASSSLSGYSYEQYF. The DNA for the CDR3 is TGTGCCAGCAGTTCCCTTAGCGGGTATTCCTACGAGCAGTACTTC.

The chain couples TRBV10-3 to TRBJ1-2; 7 bases are a match to TRBD1. The CDR3 covers 14 residues. Germline V lookup: CDR1 ENHRY, CDR2 SYGVKD. V lost 6 bases, J lost 2 bases, and 6 bases stayed unmatched. The CDR3 DNA is TGTGCCATCAGATCGACAGGGTCCAACTATGGCTACACCTTC. This gives the protein CAIRSTGSNYGYTF.

This clonotype has a count of ten or more. The genes are TRBV18 and TRBJ2-7; D ambiguous. Trimming shortened V by 2 bases and J by 2 bases, and 10 bases separated the two germline ends. The germline V gene has CDR1 KGHSH and CDR2 LQKENI. This CDR3 is built from 14 residues. CDR3 in amino acids: CASSPGRNAYEQYF. The CDR3 DNA follows: TGTGCCAGCTCACCAGGGCGGAATGCCTACGAGCAGTACTTC.

V is TRBV7-6 and J is TRBJ2-2; 10 bases are shared with TRBD2. Trimming cost V 1 base and J 6 bases; bases outside gene matches: 14. The germline V gene has CDR1 SGHVS and CDR2 FNYEAQ. The CDR3 covers 19 residues. The CDR3 region has the DNA TGTGCCAGCAGCTTAGGGGTCTTAGCGGGAGGCCCCCGGCCCGGGGAGCTGTTTTTT. This gives the protein CASSLGVLAGGPRPGELFF.

This clonotype was found a few times. The rearrangement links TRBV10-3 to TRBJ2-3; no reliable D call. Trimming left V 5 bases short and J 5 bases short, with 8 bases between. Germline V gives CDR1 ENHRY, CDR2 SYGVKD. CDR3 length: 12 amino acids. The CDR3 is CAISTRGDTQYF. Written as DNA, the CDR3 is TGTGCCATCAGTACACGAGGAGATACGCAGTATTTT.

This clonotype was seen many times. V is TRBV15 and J is TRBJ1-5; unclear D gene. The germline CDR1 and CDR2 sequences are LNHNV and YYDKDF (reference sequence). This CDR3 spans 15 amino acids. V was trimmed by 0 bases and J by 7 bases, leaving 13 bases between them. The CDR3 nucleotides are TGTGCCACCAGCAGAGATAAAGCCAGCTCCCAGCCCCAGCATTTT. Translating gives CATSRDKASSQPQHF.

In its sample, this clonotype was seen many times. The V and J genes are TRBV29-1 and TRBJ2-1; the match to TRBD2 covers 7 bases. The germline gives CDR1 SQVTM, CDR2 ANQGSEA. The CDR3 extends over 16 amino acids. Germline trimming cut 6 bases from V and 2 bases from J; bases unmatched to any gene: 13. The CDR3 DNA is TGCAGCGTCCTCACCGGGGCTAGCGGAGCCTACAATGAGCAGTTCTTC. Protein sequence: CSVLTGASGAYNEQFF.

This clonotype showed up just a few times. V and J are TRBV12-3 or TRBV12-4 and TRBJ2-6; TRBD1 matches 12 bases. Trimming took 4 bases from V and 3 from J; bases not matched to a gene: 7. The CDR3 has 18 amino acids. In DNA form, the CDR3 reads TGTGCCAGCAGTTCCCGGGACAGGGGGCATAGTGGGGCCAACGTCCTGACTTTC. It specifies CASSSRDRGHSGANVLTF.

V usage is TRBV15 and J usage is TRBJ1-5; D might be TRBD1 (6 bases). The CDR3 length is 15 residues. V was clipped by 2 bases and J by 6 bases, with 14 bases between them. Germline CDR1 is LNHNV and CDR2 is YYDKDF (reference sequence). In DNA, the CDR3 is TGTGCCACCAGCAGATCCAGGGGTTCGGCTCAGCCCCAGCATTTT. Protein: CATSRSRGSAQPQHF.

Ten or more counts support this clonotype. The chain is built from TRBV11-3 and TRBJ2-6, with 12 bases lining up with TRBD2. Germline V gene lookup returns CDR1 SGHNT and CDR2 YENEEA. The V segment lost 2 bases and the J segment 0 bases; nucleotides outside the gene matches: 11. The CDR3 runs to 21 residues. Here the CDR3 DNA reads TGTGCCAGCAGCTTATTTCGGACTAGCGGGGCCCTAATCTCTGGGGCCAACGTCCTGACTTTC. Protein: CASSLFRTSGALISGANVLTF.

At least ten counts were recorded for this clonotype. This CDR3 is CSGFFRPQETQYF. The CDR3 nucleotides are TGCAGTGGGTTTTTTCGCCCGCAAGAGACCCAGTACTTC. V and J are TRBV20-1 and TRBJ2-5; D remains unclear. The CDR3 has 13 amino acids. Germline CDR1 reads DFQATT; CDR2 reads SNEGSKA (reference sequence). Trimming removed 7 bases from V and 2 bases from J, with 14 bases in between.

The genes are TRBV7-8 and TRBJ1-1; D gene ambiguous. V lost 5 bases and J 1 base, leaving 5 bases between the germline ends. Looked up from germline, CDR1 is SGHVS and CDR2 is FQNEAQ. The CDR3 is 12 residues long. In nucleotides, the CDR3 is TGTGCCAGCAGCATAAAGAACACTGAAGCTTTCTTT. It codes for CASSIKNTEAFF.

This clonotype was counted a few times. The V and J genes are TRBV3-1 and TRBJ2-7, with 8 bases identical to TRBD1. Germline assignment: CDR1 LGHDT and CDR2 YNNKEL (reference sequence). V lost 8 bases to trimming and J lost 0 bases; unmatched junction nucleotides: 6. The CDR3 spans 14 residues. The CDR3 nucleotides are TGTGCCAGCGGGGACCAGGGGGCCTCCTACGAGCAGTACTTC. Protein: CASGDQGASYEQYF.

This clonotype has at least ten counts. The chain carries TRBV6-5 and TRBJ2-1; D is unresolved. The germline V and J ends were trimmed by 5 bases and 5 bases, with 4 bases remaining between them. Germline CDR1 MNHEY, CDR2 SVGAGI. The CDR3 sequence is 11 residues long. The CDR3 DNA is TGTGCCAGCAGTGGAAACAATGAGCAGTTCTTC. Amino acid sequence: CASSGNNEQFF.

This rearrangement joins TRBV5-1 to TRBJ2-2; the D gene is possibly TRBD2 (6 bases). The V end was cut by 5 bases, the J end by 2 bases, with 10 bases between. Germline loops: CDR1 SGHRS, CDR2 YFSETQ. The CDR3 runs 14 residues. As DNA, the CDR3 is TGCGCCAGCAGGGGAGGCATCAACACCGGGGAGCTGTTTTTT. Residues: CASRGGINTGELFF.

This clonotype turned up a few times. One end of the junction fails to match germline, which may point to a read error. The chain links TRBV20-1 to TRBJ2-1; 7 bases align to TRBD2. This CDR3 has 15 residues. Germline CDR1 and CDR2: DFQATT and SNEGSKA (reference sequence). CDR3 region: CCAYRGGGPRNEQFF. CDR3 coding DNA: TGCTGTGCTTACCGCGGGGGAGGGCCTCGGAATGAGCAGTTCTTC.

The CDR3 here is CASSLGTSGRAWETQYF. For the CDR3, the DNA is TGTGCCAGCAGCTTGGGGACTAGCGGGAGGGCCTGGGAGACCCAGTACTTC. This sequence joins TRBV7-2 and TRBJ2-5; 16 nucleotides line up with TRBD2. The CDR3 runs 17 residues. J was trimmed by 5 bases and V by 3 bases; bases with no gene match: 6. Germline CDR1 and CDR2: SGHTA and FQGNSA.

The chain couples TRBV24-1 to TRBJ2-1, with 7 bases that match TRBD2. Losses at the gene ends were 4 bases for V and 7 bases for J; bases not matched to a gene: 15. Germline CDR1 is KGHDR and CDR2 is SFDVKD. The CDR3 loop spans 17 amino acids. DNA of the CDR3: TGTGCCACCAGTGACCCCCCTGGGAGCGGGATTACGAATGAGCAGTTCTTC. Its translation: CATSDPPGSGITNEQFF.

The chain recombines TRBV11-2 with TRBJ2-2, with D possibly matching TRBD1 (6 bases). This CDR3 is built from 16 residues. Germline CDR1 and CDR2: SGHAT and FQNNGV. V shed 5 bases and J shed 0 bases, with 13 bases lying between them. CDR3 residues: CASSDRQRSNTGELFF. In nucleotides, the CDR3 is TGTGCCAGCAGCGACAGGCAGAGGTCGAACACCGGGGAGCTGTTTTTT.

This clonotype has a handful of counts. The rearrangement uses TRBV2 and TRBJ2-7; D possibly corresponds to TRBD2 (7 bases). Trimming took off 6 bases at V and 5 bases at J, with 14 bases between the two ends. CDR1 is SNHLY and CDR2 is FYNNEI in the germline V gene. The CDR3 is 13 amino acids. CDR3 sequence reads: CASRTGREDEQYF. For the CDR3, the DNA is TGTGCCAGCAGGACAGGACGGGAGGACGAGCAGTACTTC.

This clonotype was counted only a few times. The V call is TRBV11-1, the J call TRBJ2-1; 7 nucleotides match TRBD1. J lost 7 bases, V lost 1 base, and 7 bases had no gene match. The CDR3 is 15 amino acids. CDR1 and CDR2 from the germline V gene are SGHAT and FQDESV (reference sequence). CDR3 sequence: CASSLGTGPKNEQFF. The CDR3 bases are TGTGCCAGCAGCTTAGGGACAGGCCCTAAGAATGAGCAGTTCTTC.

The chain recombines TRBV15 with TRBJ2-2; D is unresolved. The CDR3 has 12 amino acids. Germline V gene lookup returns CDR1 LNHNV and CDR2 YYDKDF (reference sequence). V shed 0 bases and J shed 6 bases, with 2 bases lying between them. CDR3 bases: TGTGCCACCAGCAGAGACTCCGGGGAGCTGTTTTTT. Encoded protein: CATSRDSGELFF.

This clonotype was observed a few times. V and J are TRBV20-1 and TRBJ2-5; no reliable D call. V gave up 6 bases and J gave up 2 bases, with 16 bases separating them. The CDR3 consists of 14 residues. Germline assignment: CDR1 DFQATT and CDR2 SNEGSKA (reference sequence). Here the CDR3 DNA reads TGCAGTGCCCCGCGGACGCGTAATCAAGAGACCCAGTACTTC. Residues: CSAPRTRNQETQYF.

This chain uses TRBV14 with TRBJ1-1; tentatively, D is TRBD1 (6 bases). V lost 1 base and J lost 7, with 13 bases in between. CDR3 length: 14 amino acids. The germline CDR1 and CDR2 sequences are SGHDN and FVKESK. The CDR3 nucleotides read TGTGCCAGCAGCCAAGGTAGGGGGTCCTATGAAGCTTTCTTT. Its protein is CASSQGRGSYEAFF.